This TCR beta chain was observed in a study of T-cell reconstitution after alpha-beta-depleted transplantation in children. Overall study results and limits: Day-60 TCRbeta diversity that was high in some patients was derived from surviving recipient T cells and thymic progenitors.

The ends were cut back, 7 bases at V and 0 bases at J, with 10 bases in the middle. The CDR3 loop spans 13 amino acids. Germline values: CDR1 MNHNY, CDR2 SVGAGI (reference sequence). TCRbeta library preparation incorporated unique molecular identifiers. TCRdb re-called the PCR reads with MiXCR, one entry per CDR3 protein. The sample includes around 490,000 distinct CDR3 sequences, about an eighth of them seen just once. The sample holds a few counts of this clonotype. Its specificity is unknown. The rearrangement joins TRBV6-6 to TRBJ2-7; a weak D match, TRBD1 (6 bases). The receptor was isolated from a female patient between 2 and 15 years old who had a stem cell transplant for aplastic anemia, so the T cells may come from the graft donor. Material: PBMCs, mostly from graft donor cells, obtained 180 days after TCRalphabeta/CD19-depleted stem cell transplant. Here the CDR3 DNA reads TGTGCCAGCAATCGGGACAACTCCTACGAGCAGTACTTC. It codes for CASNRDNSYEQYF.